The clone carrying this TCR beta chain turned up a few times. Its matching antigen is unknown. This entry comes from a study of T cells after yellow fever vaccination. Background on the study: The authors prepared low-cell-number fractions using SMART-Seq v4 Ultra Low Input.

Broader study findings: There was a small share of clonotypes that showed up in both the CD4 and CD8 compartments.

TCRdb reprocessed the 5' RACE reads via MiXCR and lists one record per CDR3 protein. The data contain a few hundred thousand distinct CDR3 sequences, under 25% of them singletons. The sample consisted of PBMCs, taken 15 days after the yellow fever booster vaccination. The sequence derives from a man in his thirties or forties who received the YFV17D yellow fever vaccine.

The CDR3 nucleotides read TGTGCCACCAGCAAACTAGCGGGAGCGATGAATGAGCAGTTCTTC. Encoded protein: CATSKLAGAMNEQFF. The rearrangement links TRBV15 to TRBJ2-1, with 11 bases lining up with TRBD2. The CDR3 runs to 15 residues. Trimming at V came to 4 bases and at J to 7 bases, leaving 6 bases not matched to a gene. Germline V gene sequence: CDR1 LNHNV, CDR2 YYDKDF (reference sequence).